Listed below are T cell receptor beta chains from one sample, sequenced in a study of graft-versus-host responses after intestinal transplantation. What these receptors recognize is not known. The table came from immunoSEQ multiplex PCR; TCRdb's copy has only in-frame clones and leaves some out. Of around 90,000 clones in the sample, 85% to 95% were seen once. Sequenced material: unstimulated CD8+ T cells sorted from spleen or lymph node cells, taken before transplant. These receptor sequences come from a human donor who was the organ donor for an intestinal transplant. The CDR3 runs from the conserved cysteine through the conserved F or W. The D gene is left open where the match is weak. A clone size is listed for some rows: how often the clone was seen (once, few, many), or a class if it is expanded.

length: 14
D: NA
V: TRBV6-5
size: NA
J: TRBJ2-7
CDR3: CASSSGRGSYEQYF
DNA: TGTGCCAGCAGTTCGGGACGGGGGTCCTACGAGCAGTACTTC

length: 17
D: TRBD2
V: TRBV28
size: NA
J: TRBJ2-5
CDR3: CASSVVGTSEVSETQYF
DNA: TGTGCCAGCAGTGTAGTCGGGACTAGCGAAGTTTCGGAGACCCAGTACTTC

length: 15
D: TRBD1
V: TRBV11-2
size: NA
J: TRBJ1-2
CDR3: CASSLRPTGADGYTF
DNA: TGTGCCAGCAGCTTAAGGCCTACAGGGGCGGATGGCTACACCTTC

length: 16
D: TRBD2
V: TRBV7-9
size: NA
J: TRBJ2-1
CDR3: CASSLVGGSSYNEQFF
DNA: TGTGCCAGCAGCTTAGTAGGCGGGAGCTCCTACAATGAGCAGTTCTTC

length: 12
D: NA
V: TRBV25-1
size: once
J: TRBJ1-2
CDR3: CASSVQGNGYTF
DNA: TGTGCCAGCAGTGTACAGGGCAATGGCTACACCTTC

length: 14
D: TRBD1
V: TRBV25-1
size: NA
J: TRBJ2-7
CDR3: CASSETPTGGEQYF
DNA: TGTGCCAGCAGTGAAACCCCGACAGGGGGCGAGCAGTACTTC

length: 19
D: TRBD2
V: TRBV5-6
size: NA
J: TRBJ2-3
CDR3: CASSPATWREGLRGDTQYF
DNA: TGTGCCAGCAGCCCCGCCACGTGGCGGGAGGGCCTTCGAGGAGATACGCAGTATTTT

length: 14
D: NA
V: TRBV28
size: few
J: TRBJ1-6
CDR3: CASTKRKYNSPLHF
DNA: TGTGCCAGCACAAAGAGGAAGTATAATTCACCCCTCCACTTT

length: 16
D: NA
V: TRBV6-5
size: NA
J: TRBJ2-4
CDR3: CASSYSPELAKNIQYF
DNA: TGTGCCAGCAGTTACTCACCCGAACTAGCCAAAAACATTCAGTACTTC

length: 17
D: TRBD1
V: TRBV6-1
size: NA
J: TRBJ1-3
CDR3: CANSEWGQGSSGNTIYF
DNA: TGTGCCAACAGTGAGTGGGGACAGGGGAGTTCTGGAAACACCATATATTTT

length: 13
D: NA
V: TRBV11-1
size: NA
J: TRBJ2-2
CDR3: CASSVTQYGELFF
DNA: TGTGCCAGCAGTGTAACACAGTACGGGGAGCTGTTTTTT

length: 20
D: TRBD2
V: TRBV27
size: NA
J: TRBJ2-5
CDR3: CASSATYPGLAGPGGETQYF
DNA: TGTGCCAGCAGTGCAACTTACCCGGGACTAGCGGGCCCAGGGGGAGAGACCCAGTACTTC

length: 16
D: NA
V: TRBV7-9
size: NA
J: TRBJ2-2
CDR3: CASSLLPGKSTGELFF
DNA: TGTGCCAGCAGCTTACTTCCAGGGAAAAGCACCGGGGAGCTGTTTTTT

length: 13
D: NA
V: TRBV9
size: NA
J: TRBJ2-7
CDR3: CASSFRDSYEQYF
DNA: TGTGCCAGCAGCTTCCGGGACTCCTACGAGCAGTACTTC

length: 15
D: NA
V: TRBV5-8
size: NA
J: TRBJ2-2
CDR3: CASVSGPPNTGELFF
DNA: TGTGCCAGCGTTAGCGGTCCTCCGAACACCGGGGAGCTGTTTTTT

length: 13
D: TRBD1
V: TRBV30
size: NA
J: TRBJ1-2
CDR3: CAWSVDREDGYTF
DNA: TGTGCCTGGAGTGTGGACAGGGAGGATGGCTACACCTTC

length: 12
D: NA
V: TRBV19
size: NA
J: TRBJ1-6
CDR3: CASSAPSRPLHF
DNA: TGTGCCAGTAGTGCCCCGTCCCGGCCCCTCCACTTT

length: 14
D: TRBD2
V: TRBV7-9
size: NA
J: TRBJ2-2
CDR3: CASSGLAGAGELFF
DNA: TGTGCCAGCAGCGGACTAGCGGGAGCCGGGGAGCTGTTTTTT

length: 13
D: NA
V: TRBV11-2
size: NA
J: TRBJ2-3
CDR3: CASSRLNTDTQYF
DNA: TGTGCCAGCTCCAGGCTAAACACAGATACGCAGTATTTT

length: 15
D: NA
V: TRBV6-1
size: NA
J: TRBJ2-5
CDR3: CASSAFGIREETQYF
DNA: TGTGCCAGCAGTGCCTTCGGGATACGGGAAGAGACCCAGTACTTC

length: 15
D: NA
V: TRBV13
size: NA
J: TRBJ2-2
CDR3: CASSSGLLETGELFF
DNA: TGTGCCAGCAGCTCCGGCCTCCTAGAGACCGGGGAGCTGTTTTTT

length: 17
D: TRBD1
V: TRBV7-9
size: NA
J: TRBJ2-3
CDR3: CASSLVPGQGPSDTQYF
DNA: TGTGCCAGCAGCTTAGTCCCGGGACAGGGGCCTTCAGATACGCAGTATTTT

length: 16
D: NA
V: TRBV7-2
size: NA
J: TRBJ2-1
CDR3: CASWGVGGGAYNEQFF
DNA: TGTGCCAGCTGGGGGGTTGGGGGAGGTGCCTACAATGAGCAGTTCTTC

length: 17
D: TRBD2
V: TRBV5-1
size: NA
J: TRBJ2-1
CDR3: CASSLATLPSGGHEQFF
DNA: TGCGCCAGCAGCTTGGCCACTTTGCCTAGCGGGGGCCACGAGCAGTTCTTC

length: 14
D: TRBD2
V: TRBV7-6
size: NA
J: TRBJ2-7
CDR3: CASSKRGGQYEQYF
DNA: TGTGCCAGCAGCAAACGGGGGGGCCAATACGAGCAGTACTTC

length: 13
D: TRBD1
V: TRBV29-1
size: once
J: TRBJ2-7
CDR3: CSARDSGSYEQYF
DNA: TGCAGCGCCCGGGACAGTGGATCCTACGAGCAGTACTTC

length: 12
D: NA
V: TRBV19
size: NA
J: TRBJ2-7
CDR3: CASLGPAGEQYF
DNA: TGTGCCAGTTTAGGTCCAGCGGGCGAGCAGTACTTC

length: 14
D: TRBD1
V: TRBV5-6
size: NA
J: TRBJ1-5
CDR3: CASSLRTGAEPQHF
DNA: TGTGCCAGCAGCCTACGGACAGGAGCGGAGCCCCAGCATTTT

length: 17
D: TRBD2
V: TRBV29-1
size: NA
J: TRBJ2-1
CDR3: CSVETGLAGGVGNEQFF
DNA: TGCAGCGTCGAGACGGGACTAGCGGGAGGTGTAGGGAATGAGCAGTTCTTC

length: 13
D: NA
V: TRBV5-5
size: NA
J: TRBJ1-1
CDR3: CASSMGQNTEAFF
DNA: TGTGCCAGCAGCATGGGACAGAACACTGAAGCTTTCTTT

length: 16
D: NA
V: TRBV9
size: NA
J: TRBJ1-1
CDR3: CASSVAGLGTWTEAFF
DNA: TGTGCCAGCAGCGTAGCAGGGCTTGGGACATGGACTGAAGCTTTCTTT

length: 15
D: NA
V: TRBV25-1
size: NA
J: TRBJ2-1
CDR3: CASSDNPGSTDEQFF
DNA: TGTGCCAGCAGTGATAACCCGGGATCAACCGATGAGCAGTTCTTC

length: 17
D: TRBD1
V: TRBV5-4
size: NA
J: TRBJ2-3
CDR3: CASSHLPGQGAEDTQYF
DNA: TGTGCCAGCAGCCATTTACCGGGACAGGGGGCCGAAGATACGCAGTATTTT

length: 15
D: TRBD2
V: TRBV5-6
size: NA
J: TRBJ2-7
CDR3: CASSLATLAVYEQYF
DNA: TGTGCCAGCAGCTTGGCCACACTAGCGGTCTACGAGCAGTACTTC

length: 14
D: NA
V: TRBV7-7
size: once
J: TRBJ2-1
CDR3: CASSPVASNNEQFF
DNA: TGTGCTAGCAGCCCCGTAGCCAGCAACAATGAGCAGTTCTTC

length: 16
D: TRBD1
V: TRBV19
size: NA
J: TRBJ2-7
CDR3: CASSIEPGQGWDEQYF
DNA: TGTGCCAGTAGTATCGAACCGGGACAGGGGTGGGACGAGCAGTACTTC

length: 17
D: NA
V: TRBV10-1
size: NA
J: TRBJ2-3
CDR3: CASSAGTRQHFLNTQYF
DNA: TGCGCCAGCAGTGCCGGGACTCGACAACATTTTTTAAATACGCAGTATTTT

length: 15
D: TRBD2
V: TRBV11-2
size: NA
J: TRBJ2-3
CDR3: CASTPAGGSTDTQYF
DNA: TGTGCCAGCACCCCAGCGGGGGGCAGCACAGATACGCAGTATTTT

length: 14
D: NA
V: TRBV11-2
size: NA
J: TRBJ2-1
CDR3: CASSSSVIYNEQFF
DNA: TGTGCCAGCAGCTCGTCAGTAATATACAATGAGCAGTTCTTC

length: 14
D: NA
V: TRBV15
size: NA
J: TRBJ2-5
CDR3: CATSRWGDRETQYF
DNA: TGTGCCACCAGCAGGTGGGGGGATCGAGAGACCCAGTACTTC

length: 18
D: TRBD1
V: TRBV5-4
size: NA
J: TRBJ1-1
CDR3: CASSRGTGVPASGTEAFF
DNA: TGTGCCAGCAGCCGAGGGACAGGGGTGCCGGCTTCGGGCACTGAAGCTTTCTTT

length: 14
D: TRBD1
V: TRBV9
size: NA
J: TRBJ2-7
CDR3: CASSVAPQGSEQYF
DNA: TGTGCCAGCAGCGTAGCTCCACAGGGGAGCGAGCAGTACTTC

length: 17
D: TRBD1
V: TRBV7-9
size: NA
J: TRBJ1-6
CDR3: CASSLEWRDSYNSPLHF
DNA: TGTGCCAGCAGCTTAGAGTGGAGGGACAGTTATAATTCACCCCTCCACTTT

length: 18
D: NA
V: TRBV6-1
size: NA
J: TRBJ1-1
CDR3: CASSEVVRDSPEGTEAFF
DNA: TGTGCCAGCAGTGAGGTAGTGAGGGACTCTCCCGAGGGCACTGAAGCTTTCTTT

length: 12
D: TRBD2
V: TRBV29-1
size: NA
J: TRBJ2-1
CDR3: CSGWGGISEQFF
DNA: TGCAGCGGGTGGGGGGGAATAAGTGAGCAGTTCTTC

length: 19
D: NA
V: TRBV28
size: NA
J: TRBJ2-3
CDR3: CASSSPRPDRASSTDTQYF
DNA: TGTGCCAGCAGTTCGCCACGTCCCGACAGAGCCTCTAGCACAGATACGCAGTATTTT

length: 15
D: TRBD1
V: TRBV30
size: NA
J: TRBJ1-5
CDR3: CAWSVGTGSLQPQHF
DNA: TGTGCCTGGAGTGTAGGGACAGGGAGCCTTCAGCCCCAGCATTTT

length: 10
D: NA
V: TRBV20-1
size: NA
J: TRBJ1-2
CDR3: CSAQQGVYTF
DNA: TGCAGTGCTCAACAGGGTGTCTACACCTTC

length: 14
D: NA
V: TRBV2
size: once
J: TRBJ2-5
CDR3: CASSEAPGQETQYF
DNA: TGTGCCAGCAGTGAAGCACCAGGGCAAGAGACCCAGTACTTC

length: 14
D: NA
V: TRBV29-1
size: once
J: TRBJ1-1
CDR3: CSVKLELNWSEAFF
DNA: TGCAGCGTTAAACTAGAGCTGAACTGGTCTGAAGCTTTCTTT